This T cell receptor beta chain was sequenced for a study of T cell changes during pregnancy in multiple sclerosis. With 1 base removed from V and 1 base from J, the gap between germline ends came to 3 bases. The CDR3 totals 13 residues. TCRdb's copy holds only in-frame clones and misses some; the assay was immunoSEQ multiplex PCR. The sample has tens of thousands of clones; roughly 91% are singletons. The V call is TRBV5-7, the J call TRBJ1-5; D is undetermined. TRBV5-7 is filed as an ORF, its function uncertain. This sequence originates from a female donor in good health, enrolled as a control in a pregnancy study. This material consisted of peripheral blood, taken after pregnancy. CDR3 in DNA: TGTGCCAGCAGCTTGCTAAGCAATCAGCCCCAGCATTTT. This codes for CASSLLSNQPQHF.